The rows below give T cell receptor beta chains drawn from one sample of a study of blood T cell repertoires in COVID-19. TCRdb keeps only in-frame clones here, not all; method: immunoSEQ multiplex PCR. Of approximately 400,000 clones listed, about four fifths are singletons. Specimen: PBMCs or T cells enriched from blood (not recorded which). The source of these receptors is a woman between 50 and 59 years old who had recovered from COVID-19. Both conserved end residues are part of each CDR3. A D gene is named only where the DNA matches it firmly. The size of a clone is reported for some rows only, either as once, few or many, or as a class for expanded clones.

j_gene,v_gene,d_gene,abundance,CDR3nt,CDR3aa
TRBJ2-4,TRBV5-6,.,.,TGTGCCAGCAGTCCGGTGGGCGCCAAAAACATTCAGTACTTC,CASSPVGAKNIQYF
TRBJ1-2,TRBV4-3,.,.,TGCGCCAGCAGCCGAGGGGACGGGGGCTATGGCTACACCTTC,CASSRGDGGYGYTF
TRBJ1-1,TRBV2,.,once,TGTGCCAGCAGTGAAGCATGGGGAAGGGGGACTGAAGCTTTCTTT,CASSEAWGRGTEAFF
TRBJ1-2,TRBV30,TRBD1,.,TGTGCCTGGAGAGCGGGACAGGGGGGCTACACCTTC,CAWRAGQGGYTF
TRBJ2-3,TRBV19,TRBD1,.,TGTGCCAGTAGTCTCGGACAGGTTAACACAGATACGCAGTATTTT,CASSLGQVNTDTQYF
TRBJ2-1,TRBV5-6,.,.,TGTGCCAGCAGCACCCCGGACAGCTACAATGAGCAGTTCTTC,CASSTPDSYNEQFF
TRBJ1-2,TRBV7-8,TRBD1,.,TGTGCCAGCAGCTTAGCGACAGGGGGGAATGCTGGATATGGCTACACCTTC,CASSLATGGNAGYGYTF
TRBJ2-2,TRBV7-2,TRBD2,.,TGTGCCAGCAAACTAGCGTGGTATGGCACCGGGGAGCTGTTTTTT,CASKLAWYGTGELFF
TRBJ2-2,TRBV3-1/TRBV3-2,.,.,TGTGCCAGCAGCCAAGCTCGGGGGACCGGGGAGCTGTTTTTT,CASSQARGTGELFF
TRBJ1-6,TRBV5-6,.,.,TGTGCCAGCAGAGCTACAGGCTCCTATAATTCACCCCTCCACTTT,CASRATGSYNSPLHF
TRBJ1-2,TRBV11-2,.,.,TGTGCCAGCAGCTTAGCCCAGGGTGACTATGGCTACACCTTC,CASSLAQGDYGYTF
TRBJ2-7,TRBV29-1,.,.,TGCAGCGTCTTGACGGGTGGCGAGCAGTACTTC,CSVLTGGEQYF
TRBJ2-5,TRBV2,.,.,TGTGCCAGCAGTGAAGTAGGCAGCCTCGGGGCCCAGTACTTC,CASSEVGSLGAQYF
TRBJ1-6,TRBV3-1/TRBV3-2,TRBD1,.,TGTGCCAGCAGCCGGGGGTCTGGACAGGGCAATTCACCCCTCCACTTT,CASSRGSGQGNSPLHF
TRBJ2-1,TRBV5-1,TRBD2,.,TGCGCCAGCAGCTTGGCCGGACTAGCGGGAGTCCCTTACAATGAGCAGTTCTTC,CASSLAGLAGVPYNEQFF
TRBJ2-5,TRBV3-1/TRBV3-2,.,.,TGTGCCAGCAGCCATCCGGGGTGGGCTCAAGAGACCCAGTACTTC,CASSHPGWAQETQYF
TRBJ1-6,TRBV7-8,.,.,TGTGCCAGCAGGGGGCTTGGGCCTTATAATTCACCCCTCCACTTT,CASRGLGPYNSPLHF
TRBJ2-5,TRBV7-3,TRBD1,once,TGTGCCAGCAGCTTAATAGGCCAGGGGGCTGGAGAGACCCAGTACTTC,CASSLIGQGAGETQYF
TRBJ1-2,TRBV19,TRBD1,.,TGTGCCAGTAGTACCACGACAGGGGTAGTAAGTGGCTACACCTTC,CASSTTTGVVSGYTF
TRBJ2-7,TRBV11-3,.,.,TGTGCCAGCAGCTTATATCCCGCGGGCTACGAGCAGTACTTC,CASSLYPAGYEQYF
TRBJ2-3,TRBV7-7,TRBD2,.,TGTGCTAGCAGTCTAGCGGGAGACACAGATACGCAGTATTTT,CASSLAGDTDTQYF
TRBJ2-5,TRBV30,.,few,TGTGCCTGGACCAGGGATTCTGAGACCCAGTACTTC,CAWTRDSETQYF
TRBJ1-5,TRBV5-6,.,once,TGTGCCAGCAGCTTGGACAGGAATCAGCCCCAGCATTTT,CASSLDRNQPQHF
TRBJ2-6,TRBV6-2/TRBV6-3,.,once,TGTGCCAGCAGTTATTTGAGCTCTGGGGCCAACGTCCTGACTTTC,CASSYLSSGANVLTF
TRBJ2-3,TRBV2,TRBD1,once,TGTGCCAGCAGTGAACAGACAGGGCTCACAGATACGCAGTATTTT,CASSEQTGLTDTQYF
TRBJ2-5,TRBV6-5,TRBD1,.,TGTGCCAGCAGGACGGGACAGGGGGGCCAGTACTTC,CASRTGQGGQYF
TRBJ1-2,TRBV7-9,.,.,TGTGCCAGCAGCCCCTACACTTCGACAGCCTATGGCTACACCTTC,CASSPYTSTAYGYTF
TRBJ2-7,TRBV3-1/TRBV3-2,TRBD2,.,TGTGCCAGCAGCCAAGATCAGGGACTAGCGGGAAACTACGAGCAGTACTTC,CASSQDQGLAGNYEQYF
TRBJ2-1,TRBV7-2,TRBD2,.,TGTGCCAGCAGCTTAGTCCTAGCGGGAGGTCGCGCTAATGAGCAGTTCTTC,CASSLVLAGGRANEQFF
TRBJ1-6,TRBV10-3,TRBD1,.,TGTGCCATCAAGACAGGGATTGATTCACCCCTCCACTTT,CAIKTGIDSPLHF
TRBJ1-1,TRBV30,TRBD1,few,TGTGCCTGGAGCGCGCGGACAGGGGGGAACACTGAAGCTTTCTTT,CAWSARTGGNTEAFF
TRBJ1-1,TRBV3-1/TRBV3-2,TRBD1,.,TGTGCCAGCACCACATCGGACAGGGGGCAGAATCGGGCTTTCTTT,CASTTSDRGQNRAFF
TRBJ1-5,TRBV19,TRBD1,few,TGTGCCAGTAGTAGTCGGGGGACAGACATTAGCAATCAGCCCCAGCATTTT,CASSSRGTDISNQPQHF
TRBJ1-5,TRBV29-1,TRBD1,few,TGCAGCGTGACGACAGGGGGCCACAATCAGCCCCAGCATTTT,CSVTTGGHNQPQHF
TRBJ1-2,TRBV19,TRBD1,.,TGTGCCAGTAGTATAGTGGTAGGGGGCGATTTGGATGGCTACACCTTC,CASSIVVGGDLDGYTF
TRBJ1-4,TRBV19,.,.,TGTGCCAGTAGTACGCTACAGGGAGGGACGGAAAAACTGTTTTTT,CASSTLQGGTEKLFF
TRBJ2-3,TRBV19,TRBD1,.,TGTGCCAGTAGTATGGGACAGCGAGGGGCAGATACGCAGTATTTT,CASSMGQRGADTQYF
TRBJ1-1,TRBV27,TRBD1,.,TGTGCCAGCAGTTTATGGGACAGGTCCCCTGAAGCTTTCTTT,CASSLWDRSPEAFF
TRBJ2-1,TRBV19,TRBD1,.,TGTGCCAGTAGTAGGAGACAGGGGCTCTACAATGAGCAGTTCTTC,CASSRRQGLYNEQFF
TRBJ2-7,TRBV12-5,TRBD1,.,TGTGCTAGTGGTTTGGGATGGGGACAGGCTTCCTACGAGCAGTACTTC,CASGLGWGQASYEQYF
TRBJ2-3,TRBV9,.,few,TGTGCCAGCAGCGTCTATTCTAGCACAGATACGCAGTATTTT,CASSVYSSTDTQYF
TRBJ1-1,TRBV5-1,TRBD1,.,TGCGCCAGTACAGGGGACTACACTGAAGCTTTCTTT,CASTGDYTEAFF
TRBJ2-1,TRBV18,.,.,TGTGCCAGCTACAAAACACAGATCGGCGAGGAGCAGTTCTTC,CASYKTQIGEEQFF
TRBJ1-2,TRBV4-3,TRBD1,.,TGCGCCAGCAGCCAAATCATATCAAATCGACAGGGGGCTTTCGCGGCCTATGGCTACACCTTC,CASSQIISNRQGAFAAYGYTF
TRBJ1-5,TRBV11-3,.,.,TGTGCCAGCAGCGGGCCGGGAGGTCAGCCCCAGCATTTT,CASSGPGGQPQHF
TRBJ2-1,TRBV5-1,.,once,TGCGCCAGCAGCGTGAACAGGGCGAGGGGTGACAATGAGCAGTTCTTC,CASSVNRARGDNEQFF
TRBJ1-1,TRBV19,TRBD1,.,TGTGCCAGTAGTCGACAGGGCCTGAACACTGAAGCTTTCTTT,CASSRQGLNTEAFF
TRBJ2-4,TRBV9,.,.,TGTGCCAGCAGCGTAGCGGGAACCAAAAACATTCAGTACTTC,CASSVAGTKNIQYF
TRBJ1-2,TRBV7-2,.,.,TGTGCCAGCAGCGCGATCCCAGAGGGAGGCTACACCTTC,CASSAIPEGGYTF
TRBJ2-3,TRBV27,.,.,TGTGCCAGCAGTCCCTACGCTAGCACAGATACGCAGTATTTT,CASSPYASTDTQYF